Presented here are 30 T cell receptor beta chains from one specimen sequenced in a study of blood T cell repertoires in COVID-19. Sequencing was performed with immunoSEQ multiplex PCR; in TCRdb, only in-frame clones are kept and a portion is missing. The sample shows 15,000 or so clones, about 86% of them seen only once. The sample was peripheral blood. These receptors all stem from a human donor in a cohort sampled during active COVID-19.

CDR3 DNA sequence: TGTGCCAGCAGTGAAGGTCCTAGCGGGGGGCGGAGGTTCTTC. It encodes CASSEGPSGGRRFF. The chain uses TRBV6-1 and TRBJ2-1, with 11 bases matching TRBD2. CDR3 length: 14 amino acids. V shed 1 base, J shed 15 bases, and the junction held 8 bases outside the gene matches. Germline V gene lookup returns CDR1 MNHNS and CDR2 SASEGT.

This chain uses TRBV27 with TRBJ1-1, with 8 positions matching TRBD1. The CDR3 extends over 12 amino acids. The germline V gene has CDR1 MNHEY and CDR2 SMNVEV (reference sequence). V dropped 10 bases and J dropped 5; count of bases not matched to a gene: 6. The CDR3 sequence is CATGQGLTEAFF. The CDR3 DNA reads as TGTGCCACCGGACAGGGTTTGACTGAAGCTTTCTTT.

The V call is TRBV7-9, the J call TRBJ1-1; D remains unclear. CDR1 is SEHNR, CDR2 FQNEAQ, per germline (reference sequence). V lost 4 bases to trimming and J lost 11 bases, with 14 bases between them. The length of the CDR3 is 12 residues. The CDR3, as DNA: TGTGCCAGCAGCTGGGCGGGGAGTAGGGCTTTCTTT. Residues: CASSWAGSRAFF. Complete variable domain (other parts from reference TRBV7-9 and TRBJ1-1): DTGVSQNPRHKITKRGQNVTFRCDPISEHNRLYWYRQTLGQGPEFLTYFQNEAQLEKSRLLSDRFSAERPKGSFSTLEIQRTEQGDSAMYLCASSWAGSRAFFGQGTRLTVV.

This clone was seen a single time. CDR3 protein: CASGPGTALQETQYF. The CDR3 DNA reads as TGTGCTAGTGGTCCGGGGACAGCCCTTCAAGAGACCCAGTACTTC. The chain employs TRBV12-5 and TRBJ2-5; 7 nucleotides match TRBD1. The CDR3 runs 15 residues. V was pared by 5 bases and J by 2 bases, with 8 bases of the junction left unmatched. CDR1 and CDR2 (germline): LGHNT, FRNRAP.

The chain joins TRBV9 to TRBJ1-2, with 8 nucleotides matching TRBD1. Per the germline V gene, CDR1 is SGDLS and CDR2 is YYNGEE. Unmatched junction bases numbered 8, after V lost 3 bases and J lost 1 base. The CDR3 is 16 amino acids. CDR3: CASSAGTGGNNYGYTF. CDR3 bases: TGTGCCAGCAGCGCCGGGACAGGTGGAAATAACTATGGCTACACCTTC.

This sequence joins TRBV4-1 and TRBJ1-3, with D possibly TRBD1 on 5 matching bases. This CDR3 is built from 17 residues. The ends were cut back, 6 bases at V and 0 bases at J, with 18 bases in the middle. Germline CDR1 MGHRA, CDR2 YSYEKL. In DNA, the CDR3 is TGCGCCAGCAGTTTTCAGGGTTGGGGATCCTCTGGAAACACCATATATTTT. It yields the protein CASSFQGWGSSGNTIYF.

The genes are TRBV28 and TRBJ2-1; unclear D gene. V shed 3 bases and J shed 0 bases, with 15 bases lying between them. The V gene's germline CDR1 is MDHEN and CDR2 SYDVKM. This CDR3 comprises 17 residues. The CDR3, as DNA: TGTGCCAGCAGTTTTACCCCCACGAGGCCCTCCTACAATGAGCAGTTCTTC. This codes for CASSFTPTRPSYNEQFF. Based on the CDR3 plus reference TRBV28 and TRBJ2-1, the full variable domain is DVKVTQSSRYLVKRTGEKVFLECVQDMDHENMFWYRQDPGLGLRLIYFSYDVKMKEKGDIPEGYSVSREKKERFSLILESASTNQTSMYLCASSFTPTRPSYNEQFFGPGTRLTVL.

This clone was recorded once. This chain connects TRBV7-9 to TRBJ2-7; a possible D gene is TRBD2 (5 bases). CDR1 and CDR2 from the germline V gene are SEHNR and FQNEAQ (reference sequence). This CDR3 is built from 15 residues. Trimming left V 6 bases short and J 4 bases short, with 19 bases between. The DNA for the CDR3 is TGTGCCAGCAGTTCACGACCTTTAAGGGAGTACGAGCAGTACTTC. It specifies CASSSRPLREYEQYF.

The chain combines TRBV7-9 with TRBJ1-1; D unresolved. The CDR3 extends over 12 amino acids. Germline assignment: CDR1 SEHNR and CDR2 FQNEAQ (reference sequence). Trimming took off 8 bases at V and 4 bases at J, with 11 bases between the two ends. The CDR3 nucleotides read TGTGCCAGCGTTTCTGGGAGCACTGAAGCTTTCTTT. It codes for CASVSGSTEAFF.

The rearrangement joins TRBV5-1 to TRBJ1-4; 7 nucleotides agree with TRBD1. This CDR3 is 15 amino acids long. V was pared by 4 bases and J by 4 bases, with 7 bases of the junction left unmatched. Per the germline V gene, CDR1 is SGHRS and CDR2 is YFSETQ. The CDR3 sequence: CASSPEGQLNEKLFF. Here the CDR3 DNA reads TGCGCCAGCAGCCCGGAGGGACAGCTTAATGAAAAACTGTTTTTT. Full variable domain (remainder filled in from reference TRBV5-1 and TRBJ1-4): KAGVTQTPRYLIKTRGQQVTLSCSPISGHRSVSWYQQTPGQGLQFLFEYFSETQRNKGNFPGRFSGRQFSNSRSEMNVSTLELGDSALYLCASSPEGQLNEKLFFGSGTQLSVL.

The chain is built from TRBV12-3 or TRBV12-4 and TRBJ1-5; unclear D gene. V was clipped by 6 bases and J by 9 bases, with 6 bases between them. The CDR3 has 10 residues. This CDR3 is CASSPLPQHF. The CDR3 region has the DNA TGTGCCAGCAGCCCTTTGCCCCAGCATTTT.

This clone was seen once. V usage is TRBV27 and J usage is TRBJ1-1; D might be TRBD1 (6 bases). The CDR3 runs 14 residues. Germline-derived CDR1 and CDR2 are MNHEY and SMNVEV (reference sequence). V shed 3 bases and J shed 2 bases, with 10 bases lying between them. The DNA for the CDR3 is TGTGCCAGCAGTTTGGGGACACACAACACTGAAGCTTTCTTT. The encoded protein is CASSLGTHNTEAFF.

Here the CDR3 reads CASSDGTDNEQFF. CDR3 nucleotide sequence: TGTGCCAGCAGCGATGGGACAGACAATGAGCAGTTCTTC. This rearrangement joins TRBV2 to TRBJ2-1, with 7 bases identical to TRBD1. V lost 6 bases and J lost 5; bases outside the gene matches: 4. The CDR3 is 13 amino acids. CDR1 is SNHLY, CDR2 FYNNEI, per germline.

This rearrangement joins TRBV19 to TRBJ1-4; possibly TRBD1 for D (6 bases). Germline V gives CDR1 LNHDA, CDR2 SQIVND (reference sequence). The CDR3 is 13 amino acids. V gave up 3 bases and J gave up 6 bases, with 8 bases separating them. In DNA, the CDR3 is TGTGCCAGTAGTATCCAGGGGCATGAAAAACTGTTTTTT. Its translation is CASSIQGHEKLFF.

This clone was picked up one time. J is TRBJ2-5 and V is TRBV6-6; unclear D gene. Trimming shortened V by 5 bases and J by 1 base, and 20 bases separated the two germline ends. The germline CDR1 and CDR2 sequences are MNHNY and SVGAGI (reference sequence). The CDR3 length is 17 residues. CDR3 nucleotide sequence: TGTGCCAGCAGTCAGATGAGTCGCCCTGCCCCCCAAGAGACCCAGTACTTC. Protein sequence: CASSQMSRPAPQETQYF.

The chain combines TRBV5-6 with TRBJ1-1; no firm D call. Deletions cut 4 bases from V and 2 bases from J, with 9 bases between. The CDR3 length is 13 residues. Germline V gene lookup returns CDR1 SGHDT and CDR2 YYEEEE. The CDR3 nucleotides are TGTGCCAGCAGCCCCCTGAGTAACACTGAAGCTTTCTTT. Amino acid sequence: CASSPLSNTEAFF.

The chain recombines TRBV30 with TRBJ2-7, with 14 bases that match TRBD2. CDR3 length: 18 residues. CDR1 and CDR2 (germline): GTSNPN, SVGIG (reference sequence). The ends lost 2 bases at V and 1 base at J; junction bases unmatched: 10. The CDR3 bases are TGTGCCTGGAGTTCCGGGACTAGCGGGGGCCTTACTTCCTACGAGCAGTACTTC. It is translated as CAWSSGTSGGLTSYEQYF.

The chain uses TRBV19 and TRBJ2-7; D perhaps matches TRBD1 (6 bases). V lost 4 bases to trimming and J lost 2 bases, with 9 bases between them. This CDR3 contains 13 residues. CDR1 LNHDA and CDR2 SQIVND come from the germline V gene (reference sequence). The DNA for the CDR3 is TGTGCCAGTAGTACTACAGGGACCTACGAGCAGTACTTC. Protein: CASSTTGTYEQYF.

This chain joins TRBV2 and TRBJ2-5, with D possibly being TRBD2 (7 bases). Germline CDR1 and CDR2: SNHLY and FYNNEI. The CDR3 runs 18 residues. Deletions cut 0 bases from V and 4 bases from J, with 21 bases between. The CDR3, as DNA: TGTGCCAGCAGTGAAGCGCTTCTGGCGGGAGTAGGGGGAGAGACCCAGTACTTC. Its protein product is CASSEALLAGVGGETQYF.

The chain has TRBV2 and TRBJ1-1, with 8 bases fitting TRBD1. Germline values: CDR1 SNHLY, CDR2 FYNNEI. V was clipped by 2 bases and J by 3 bases; unmatched bases: 5. The CDR3 length is 15 residues. The CDR3 DNA follows: TGTGCCAGCAGTGAAACAGGGGGAGTGGACACTGAAGCTTTCTTT. Protein: CASSETGGVDTEAFF.

The chain uses TRBV30 and TRBJ1-6, with D tentatively TRBD1 (5 bases). V lost 3 bases and J lost 10, with 13 bases in between. The germline CDR1 and CDR2 sequences are GTSNPN and SVGIG (reference sequence). The CDR3 length is 13 residues. The CDR3 sequence: CAWSDPWGSPLHF. The CDR3 nucleotides read TGTGCCTGGAGCGACCCTTGGGGCTCACCCCTCCACTTT.

The gene calls are TRBV5-6 and TRBJ1-1, with D uncertain. Germline V gives CDR1 SGHDT, CDR2 YYEEEE. This CDR3 region has 14 residues. Trimming cost V 4 bases and J 0 bases, with 10 bases left between them. The DNA of the CDR3 is TGTGCCAGCAGCCCCGAGAGGGTGAACACTGAAGCTTTCTTT. Protein sequence: CASSPERVNTEAFF.

J is TRBJ1-2 and V is TRBV9; D may be TRBD1 (5 bases). V shed 4 bases and J shed 3 bases, with 13 bases lying between them. Germline assignment: CDR1 SGDLS and CDR2 YYNGEE. This CDR3 contains 14 residues. Written as DNA, the CDR3 is TGTGCCAGCAGCTCCCCCGGGGACTACTATGGCTACACCTTC. It is translated as CASSSPGDYYGYTF.

The gene calls are TRBV28 and TRBJ1-3, with D possibly TRBD1 on 6 matching bases. Germline CDR1 is MDHEN and CDR2 is SYDVKM. V lost 4 bases, J lost 4 bases, and 17 bases lay in between. This CDR3 contains 16 residues. CDR3 nucleotides: TGTGCCAGCAGTTCCGGGGCCTCAGGGGCGGGAAACACCATATATTTT. It specifies CASSSGASGAGNTIYF.

This clone was observed a handful of times. CDR3 region: CASSSPGGTTEAFF. CDR3 nucleotides: TGTGCCAGCAGCTCTCCAGGGGGTACCACTGAAGCTTTCTTT. The genes are TRBV7-9 and TRBJ1-1, with 7 nucleotides matching TRBD1. The germline gives CDR1 SEHNR, CDR2 FQNEAQ (reference sequence). J was trimmed by 4 bases and V by 4 bases; bases with no gene match: 6. The CDR3 has 14 residues.

The rearrangement links TRBV5-6 to TRBJ2-7; 10 bases map to TRBD2. The CDR3 length is 15 residues. J lost 4 bases, V lost 4 bases, and 8 bases had no gene match. Per germline, CDR1 SGHDT and CDR2 YYEEEE. Written as DNA, the CDR3 is TGTGCCAGCAGCCTAGCGGGAGAGGGCCGGTACGAGCAGTACTTC. As protein: CASSLAGEGRYEQYF.

The chain recombines TRBV9 with TRBJ1-6; 7 bases line up with TRBD1. Germline V gene sequence: CDR1 SGDLS, CDR2 YYNGEE. The CDR3 is 14 amino acids. Unmatched junction bases numbered 7, after V lost 5 bases and J lost 8 bases. This chain's CDR3 is CASSNRDSYSPLHF. DNA for the CDR3: TGTGCCAGCAGTAACCGGGACAGTTATTCACCCCTCCACTTT.

The chain is built from TRBV4-2 and TRBJ1-2, with 8 positions matching TRBD1. Germline CDR1 is LGHNA and CDR2 is YNFKEQ. This CDR3 comprises 17 residues. V was clipped by 0 bases and J by 3 bases; unmatched bases: 9. Here the CDR3 DNA reads TGTGCCAGCAGCCAAGAAGGGGGACAGGAGTTTGACTATGGCTACACCTTC. It translates to CASSQEGGQEFDYGYTF.

Comments on this clone: Additional DNA sequences in this sample encode the identical CDR3. This chain uses TRBV18 with TRBJ1-1; maybe TRBD1 (5 bases). The length of the CDR3 is 16 residues. Trimming took off 2 bases at V and 2 bases at J, with 15 bases between the two ends. Germline CDR1 KGHSH, CDR2 LQKENI. The CDR3 reads CASSPIGPGTNTEAFF. CDR3 nucleotides: TGTGCCAGCTCACCAATCGGACCAGGGACTAACACTGAAGCTTTCTTT.

The rearrangement links TRBV10-3 to TRBJ2-3; TRBD1 aligns across 10 bases. The CDR3 consists of 15 residues. The germline CDR1 and CDR2 sequences are ENHRY and SYGVKD. With 3 bases clipped from V and 6 bases from J, the junction kept 6 bases outside the gene matches. CDR3 bases: TGTGCCATCAGTGACCGGGACAGGGGCGCGGATACGCAGTATTTT. Protein sequence: CAISDRDRGADTQYF.